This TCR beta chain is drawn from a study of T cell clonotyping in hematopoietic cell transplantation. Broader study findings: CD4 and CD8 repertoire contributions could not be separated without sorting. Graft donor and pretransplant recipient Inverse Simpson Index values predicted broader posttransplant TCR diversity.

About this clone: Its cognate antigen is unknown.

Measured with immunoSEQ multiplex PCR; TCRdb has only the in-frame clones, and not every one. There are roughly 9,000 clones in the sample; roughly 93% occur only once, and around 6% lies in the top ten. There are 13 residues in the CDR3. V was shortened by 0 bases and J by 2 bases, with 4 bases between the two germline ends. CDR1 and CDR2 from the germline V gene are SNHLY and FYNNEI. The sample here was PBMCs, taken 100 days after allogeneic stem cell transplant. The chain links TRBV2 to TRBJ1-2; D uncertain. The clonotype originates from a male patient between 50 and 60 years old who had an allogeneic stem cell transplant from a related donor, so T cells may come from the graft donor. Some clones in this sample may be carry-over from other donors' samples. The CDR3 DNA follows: TGTGCCAGCAGTGAAGCGGGAAACTATGGCTACACCTTC. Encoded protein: CASSEAGNYGYTF.